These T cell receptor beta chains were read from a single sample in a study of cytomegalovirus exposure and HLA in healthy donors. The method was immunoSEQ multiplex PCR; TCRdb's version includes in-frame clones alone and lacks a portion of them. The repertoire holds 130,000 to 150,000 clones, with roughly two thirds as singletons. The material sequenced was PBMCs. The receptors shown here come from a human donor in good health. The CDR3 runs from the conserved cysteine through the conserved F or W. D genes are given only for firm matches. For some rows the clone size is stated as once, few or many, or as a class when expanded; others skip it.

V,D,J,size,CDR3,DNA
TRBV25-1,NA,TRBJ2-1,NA,CASSEYNRAYNEQFF,TGTGCCAGCAGTGAATATAACAGGGCCTACAATGAGCAGTTCTTC
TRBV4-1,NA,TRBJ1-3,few,CASSQVGGLNSGNTIYF,TGCGCCAGCAGCCAAGTTGGAGGATTAAACTCTGGAAACACCATATATTTT
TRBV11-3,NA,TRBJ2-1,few,CASSYDRNNEQFF,TGTGCCAGCAGCTATGACAGGAACAATGAGCAGTTCTTC
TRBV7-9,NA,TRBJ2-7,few,CASSSGEGEYF,TGTGCCAGCAGCTCTGGGGAGGGGGAGTACTTC
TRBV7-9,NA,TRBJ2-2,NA,CASSILAGKGTGELFF,TGTGCCAGCAGCATTTTGGCCGGGAAGGGCACCGGGGAGCTGTTTTTT
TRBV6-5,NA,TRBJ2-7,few,CASSSDIGSYEQYF,TGTGCCAGCAGTTCGGACATTGGCTCCTACGAGCAGTACTTC
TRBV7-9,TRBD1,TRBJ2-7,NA,CASSPGTGVTLPLEQYF,TGTGCCAGCAGCCCCGGGACAGGGGTTACCCTCCCTCTCGAGCAGTACTTC
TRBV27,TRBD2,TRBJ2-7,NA,CASSPLVAGTYEQYF,TGTGCCAGCAGCCCTCTAGTAGCGGGGACCTACGAGCAGTACTTC
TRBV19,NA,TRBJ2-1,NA,CASTNKPRDYNEQFF,TGTGCCAGTACCAATAAACCGAGGGACTACAATGAGCAGTTCTTC
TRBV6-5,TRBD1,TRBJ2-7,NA,CASRGDSSYEQYF,TGTGCCAGCAGGGGGGACAGTTCCTACGAGCAGTACTTC
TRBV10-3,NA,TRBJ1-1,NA,CAISGNRFMNTEAFF,TGTGCCATCAGTGGCAACAGGTTCATGAACACTGAAGCTTTCTTT
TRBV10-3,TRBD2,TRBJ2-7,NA,CAISIPGLAGGHYEQYF,TGTGCCATCAGTATACCGGGACTAGCGGGAGGGCACTACGAGCAGTACTTC
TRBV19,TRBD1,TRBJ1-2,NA,CASSVQGAGYGYTF,TGTGCCAGTAGTGTACAGGGGGCTGGCTATGGCTACACCTTC